This is a list of T cell receptor beta chains from one sample in a study of shared clonotypes between healthy human individuals. Profiling relied on immunoSEQ multiplex PCR, and the TCRdb table lists in-frame clones only, not all of them. Of 950,000 to 1,300,000 clones in the sample, approximately 70% were seen once. Sequencing used memory CD4+ T cells sorted from blood. The receptors here all came from a man younger than 35 in good health. CDR3s include the opening cysteine and the closing phenylalanine or tryptophan. A D gene is named only where the DNA matches it firmly. Size values are once, few and many counts, or a class for expanded clones, and some rows have none.

J,size,V,D,DNA,CDR3
TRBJ1-4,-,TRBV9,-,TGTGCCAGCGGCGACGGACAGAAAAATGAAAAACTGTTTTTT,CASGDGQKNEKLFF
TRBJ1-5,-,TRBV6-5,-,TGTGCCACCTCCCAAGGGTTTTATAGCAATCAGCCCCAGCATTTT,CATSQGFYSNQPQHF
TRBJ2-5,few,TRBV18,-,TGTGCCAGCTCACCACCGGAAGAGACCCAGTACTTC,CASSPPEETQYF
TRBJ2-5,-,TRBV7-2,-,TGTGCCAGCACTCCCAGGTGGGGGACCCAGTACTTC,CASTPRWGTQYF
TRBJ2-1,-,TRBV11-2,-,TGTGCCAGCAGCTACAACAATGAGCAGTTCTTC,CASSYNNEQFF
TRBJ2-7,-,TRBV6-1,-,TGTGCCAGCAGTGAAGCAGGCCTTTCCTACGAGCAGTACTTC,CASSEAGLSYEQYF
TRBJ2-1,-,TRBV10-3,TRBD2,TGTGCCATCACCGGGAGGGACCCCTTCAATGAGCAGTTCTTC,CAITGRDPFNEQFF
TRBJ2-3,-,TRBV20-1,-,TGCAGTGCTTCATCGCAAGATACGCAGTATTTT,CSASSQDTQYF
TRBJ1-1,-,TRBV7-6,-,TGTGCCAGCAGCCCCCATAACTCGGCCCTTCGGTCTGAAGCTTTCTTT,CASSPHNSALRSEAFF
TRBJ2-1,-,TRBV11-2,TRBD2,TGTGCCAGCAGCTTTGAGCGGGGCTCCTACAATGAGCAGTTCTTC,CASSFERGSYNEQFF
TRBJ2-5,-,TRBV19,-,TGTGCCAGTAGGGCCTCGGAGACCCAGTACTTC,CASRASETQYF
TRBJ2-2,-,TRBV6-1,TRBD1,TGTGCCGCCCAACAGGGGACCGGGGAGCTGTTTTTT,CAAQQGTGELFF
TRBJ2-7,-,TRBV28,-,TGTGCCAGCAGTCCCTCAGGGCTCTCCGAGCAGTACTTC,CASSPSGLSEQYF
TRBJ1-5,-,TRBV30,-,TGTGCCTGGAGTCGGGGCCTCGGGGGAAGAGGGTATAGCAATCAGCCCCAGCATTTT,CAWSRGLGGRGYSNQPQHF
TRBJ1-2,-,TRBV5-1,TRBD1,TGCGCCAGCAGCAAGGACAGGGGGCCCGATGGCTACACCTTC,CASSKDRGPDGYTF
TRBJ2-1,-,TRBV11-2,-,TGTGCCAGCAGACCTGTGCGGAGCTCCTACAATGAGCAGTTCTTC,CASRPVRSSYNEQFF
TRBJ2-3,-,TRBV6-6,-,TGTGCCAGCTTTAGGACAGAGCTTAGCACAGATACGCAGTATTTT,CASFRTELSTDTQYF
TRBJ2-7,-,TRBV6-1,TRBD1,TGTGCCAGCAGTGAAAATAGGACAGGGCGGAGGGAGCAGTACTTC,CASSENRTGRREQYF
TRBJ2-3,-,TRBV5-4,TRBD1,TGTGCCAGCAGCTTCCCGCCAGGGGGTTCAGATACGCAGTATTTT,CASSFPPGGSDTQYF
TRBJ2-7,-,TRBV1,-,TGCACCAGCAGCCAGGGACTAGCGGCCTACGAGCAGTACTTC,CTSSQGLAAYEQYF
TRBJ2-7,-,TRBV11-2,-,TGTGCCAGCAGCTTATTGGGCGTAGGCAGCTACGAGCAGTACTTC,CASSLLGVGSYEQYF
TRBJ2-1,-,TRBV19,-,TGTGCCAGTAGTGCCTCACTAGGTGAGCAGTTCTTC,CASSASLGEQFF
TRBJ1-2,-,TRBV29-1,-,TGCAGCGTTGAAGATCAGGCAGATCTTGGCTACACCTTC,CSVEDQADLGYTF
TRBJ2-5,-,TRBV7-8,TRBD2,TGTGCCAGCAGCCCCCAGACTAGCGGGGGGCCGGAGAGGGAGACCCAGTACTTC,CASSPQTSGGPERETQYF